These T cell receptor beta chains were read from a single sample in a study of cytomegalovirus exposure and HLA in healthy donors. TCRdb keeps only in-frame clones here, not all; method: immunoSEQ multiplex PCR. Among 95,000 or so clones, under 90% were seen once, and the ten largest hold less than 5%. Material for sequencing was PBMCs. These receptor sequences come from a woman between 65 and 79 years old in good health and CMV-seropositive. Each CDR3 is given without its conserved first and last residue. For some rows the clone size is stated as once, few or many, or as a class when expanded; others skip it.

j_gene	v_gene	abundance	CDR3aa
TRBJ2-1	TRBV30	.	AWSVLAGASYNEQF
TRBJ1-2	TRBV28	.	ASSLYDRDNGYT
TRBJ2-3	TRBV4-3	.	ASSQEGGTSGSPTDTQY
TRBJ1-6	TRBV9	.	ASSASQGGFSPLH
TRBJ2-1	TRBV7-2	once	ASSFLGPGIYNEQF
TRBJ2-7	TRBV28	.	ASSSGSREDSYEQY
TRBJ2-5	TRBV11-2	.	ASTAGLAGEGKTQY
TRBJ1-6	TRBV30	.	AWRTGGYNSPLH
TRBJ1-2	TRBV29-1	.	SVDRGRNGYT
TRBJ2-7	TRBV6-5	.	ASSKRTSSLEQY
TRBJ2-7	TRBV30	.	AWVGGYEQY
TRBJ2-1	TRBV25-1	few	ASSERTRRDNEQF
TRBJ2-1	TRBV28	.	ASTSAGRSSSYNEQF
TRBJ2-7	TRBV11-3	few	ASSLGSEVEQY
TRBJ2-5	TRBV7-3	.	ASSLHLAGQETQY
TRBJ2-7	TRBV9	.	ASSVGVSGIVYEQY
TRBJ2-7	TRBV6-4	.	ASRTKTGNLSEQY
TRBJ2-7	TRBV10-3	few	AITQTSGTAGEQY
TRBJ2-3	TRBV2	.	ASSRELSTDTQY
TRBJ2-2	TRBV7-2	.	ASSPRTGNAGELF
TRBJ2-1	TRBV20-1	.	SALAGAEQF
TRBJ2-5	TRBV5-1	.	ASSLWGSQETQY
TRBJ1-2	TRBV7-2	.	ASSLGVGAGIGYT
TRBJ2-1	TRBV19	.	ASSRRQVRNMNEQF
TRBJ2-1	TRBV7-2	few	ASSPDSLKEQF
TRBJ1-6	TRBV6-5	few	ASSYSGHNNSPLH
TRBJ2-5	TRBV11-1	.	ASRDGTGLQETQY
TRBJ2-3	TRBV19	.	ASSMRPAGGPTDTQY
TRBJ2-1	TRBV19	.	ASSAASGNSYNEQF
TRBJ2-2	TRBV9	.	ASGRTGTTGELF
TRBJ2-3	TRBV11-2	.	ASSLGGIRTDTQY
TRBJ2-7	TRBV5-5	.	ASSLSVGQGAGYEQY
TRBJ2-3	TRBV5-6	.	ASSLRTSGSTDTQY
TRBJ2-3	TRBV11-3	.	ASSLDHLASSGTQY
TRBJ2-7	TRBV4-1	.	ASSQDNRGREQY
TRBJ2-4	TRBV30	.	AWGDYAKNIQY
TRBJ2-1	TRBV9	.	ASSVELAGGGEQF
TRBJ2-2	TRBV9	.	ASSVTSGSTGELF
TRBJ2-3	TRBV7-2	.	ASSRLAGGNTDTQY
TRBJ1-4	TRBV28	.	ASQGEKLF
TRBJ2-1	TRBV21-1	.	ASSREGQREPNEQF
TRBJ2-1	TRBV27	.	ASSLSTSGRSGEQF
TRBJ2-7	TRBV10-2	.	ASSGTGYLEQY
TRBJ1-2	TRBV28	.	ASSTGGQGAPYGYT
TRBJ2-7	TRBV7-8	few	ASTSRLSLSEQY
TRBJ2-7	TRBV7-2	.	ASSLNGGVYEQY
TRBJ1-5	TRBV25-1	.	ASSSSDRPNQPQH
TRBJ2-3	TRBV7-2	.	ASSLVAGGPGDTQY